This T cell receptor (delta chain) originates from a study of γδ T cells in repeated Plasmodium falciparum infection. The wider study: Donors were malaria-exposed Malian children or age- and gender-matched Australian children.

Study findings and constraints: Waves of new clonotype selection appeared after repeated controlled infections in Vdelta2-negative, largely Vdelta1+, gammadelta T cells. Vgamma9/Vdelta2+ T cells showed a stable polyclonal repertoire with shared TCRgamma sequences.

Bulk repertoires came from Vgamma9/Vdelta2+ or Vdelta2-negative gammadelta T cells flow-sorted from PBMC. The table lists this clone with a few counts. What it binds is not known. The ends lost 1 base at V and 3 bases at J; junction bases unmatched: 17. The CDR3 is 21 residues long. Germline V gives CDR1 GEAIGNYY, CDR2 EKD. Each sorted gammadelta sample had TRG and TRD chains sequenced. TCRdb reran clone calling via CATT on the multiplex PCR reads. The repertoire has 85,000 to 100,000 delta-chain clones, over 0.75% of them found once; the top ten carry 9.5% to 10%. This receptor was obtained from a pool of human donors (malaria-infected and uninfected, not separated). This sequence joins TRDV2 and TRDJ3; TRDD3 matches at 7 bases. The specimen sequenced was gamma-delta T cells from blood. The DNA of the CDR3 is TGTGCCTGTGACACTCTGGTGTCTGGGGGGTATGAGGACTGGGACACCCGACAGATGTTTTTC. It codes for CACDTLVSGGYEDWDTRQMFF.